This T cell receptor beta chain was obtained from a study of cytomegalovirus exposure and HLA in healthy donors. No CMV serostatus entry exists for this donor. General observations from the study: In all likelihood, a cluster of highly shared sequence variants was a sequencing artifact.

A note on this clone: Its antigen is unknown.

The germline V gene has CDR1 SNHLY and CDR2 FYNNEI. The V end lost 1 base, the J end lost 5 bases, and 8 bases lay between the germline ends. The CDR3 spans 13 residues. The PCR had 60 Vbeta and 13 Jbeta primers. The repertoire was sequenced with immunoSEQ multiplex PCR; TCRdb's copy has only in-frame clones and lacks some. The table has roughly 140,000 clones, about four fifths seen once. The rearrangement links TRBV2 to TRBJ1-1; D ambiguous. Sequenced: PBMCs. The TCR was taken from a human donor in good health. The CDR3 DNA reads TGTGCCAGCAGTGAAGTCGGAGAAACTGAAGCTTTCTTT. It specifies CASSEVGETEAFF.